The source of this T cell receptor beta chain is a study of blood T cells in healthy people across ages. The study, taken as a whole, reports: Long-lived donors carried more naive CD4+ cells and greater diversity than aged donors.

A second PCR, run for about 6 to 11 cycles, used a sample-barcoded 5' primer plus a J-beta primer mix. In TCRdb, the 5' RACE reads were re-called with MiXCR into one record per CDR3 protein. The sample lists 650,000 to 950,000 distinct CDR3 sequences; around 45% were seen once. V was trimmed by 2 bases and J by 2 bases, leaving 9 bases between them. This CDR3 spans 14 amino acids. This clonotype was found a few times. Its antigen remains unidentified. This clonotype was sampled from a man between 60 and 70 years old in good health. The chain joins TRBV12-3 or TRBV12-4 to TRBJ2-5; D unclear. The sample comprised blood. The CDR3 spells CASSLSPTQETQYF. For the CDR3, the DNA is TGTGCCAGCAGTTTAAGCCCTACGCAAGAGACCCAGTACTTC.